This entry features one TCR beta chain sequence. Its antigen is not known. The data were taken from a study of early T cells in non-severe SARS-CoV-2 infection. Study-wide findings and caveats: Anti-spike CD8 responses were favored in VDJdb matching, and private and CD4 specificities were missed.

Trimming cost V 5 bases and J 7 bases; bases outside gene matches: 13. Germline V lookup: CDR1 LNHNV, CDR2 YYDKDF (reference sequence). The length of the CDR3 is 16 residues. MiXCR, applied by TCRdb to the 5' RACE reads, yields one record per CDR3 protein. The sample holds tens of thousands of distinct CDR3 sequences; over 9.5% are singletons and the top ten take 7% to 9%. The material was whole blood, obtained at baseline. This chain connects TRBV15 to TRBJ2-1, with TRBD1 matching over 8 bases. The receptor comes from an adult who was a healthcare worker with PCR-confirmed SARS-CoV-2 infection or an uninfected control (not recorded which). This CDR3 reads CATSGWTGKSKNEQFF. CDR3 coding DNA: TGTGCCACCAGCGGATGGACAGGGAAATCCAAGAATGAGCAGTTCTTC. The whole variable domain, filled in from reference TRBV15 and TRBJ2-1, reads DAMVIQNPRYQVTQFGKPVTLSCSQTLNHNVMYWYQQKSSQAPKLLFHYYDKDFNNEADTPDNFQSRRPNTSFCFLDIRSPGLGDTAMYLCATSGWTGKSKNEQFFGPGTRLTVL.